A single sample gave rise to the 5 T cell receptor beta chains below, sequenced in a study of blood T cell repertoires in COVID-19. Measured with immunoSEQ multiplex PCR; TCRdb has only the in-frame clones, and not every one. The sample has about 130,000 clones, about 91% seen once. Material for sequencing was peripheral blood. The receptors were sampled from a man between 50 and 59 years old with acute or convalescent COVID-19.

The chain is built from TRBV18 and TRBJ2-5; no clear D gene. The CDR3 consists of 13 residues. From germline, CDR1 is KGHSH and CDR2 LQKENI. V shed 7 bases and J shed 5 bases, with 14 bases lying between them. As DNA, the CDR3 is TGTGCCAGCTGTGCCGGGTTGTCGGAGACCCAGTACTTC. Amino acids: CASCAGLSETQYF.

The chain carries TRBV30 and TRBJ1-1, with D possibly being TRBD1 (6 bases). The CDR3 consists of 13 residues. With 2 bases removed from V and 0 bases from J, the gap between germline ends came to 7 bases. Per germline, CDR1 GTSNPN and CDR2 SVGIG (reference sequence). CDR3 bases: TGTGCCTGGAGTACAGGGCTGAACACTGAAGCTTTCTTT. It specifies CAWSTGLNTEAFF.

This CDR3 is CSVEGQTNTEAFF. The CDR3 DNA is TGCAGCGTTGAGGGACAGACCAACACTGAAGCTTTCTTT. The chain recombines TRBV29-1 with TRBJ1-1; TRBD1 matches at 7 bases. There are 13 residues in the CDR3. Germline lookup yields CDR1 SQVTM and CDR2 ANQGSEA. After removal of 3 bases from V and 2 bases from J, the junction contained 3 bases not matched to a gene.

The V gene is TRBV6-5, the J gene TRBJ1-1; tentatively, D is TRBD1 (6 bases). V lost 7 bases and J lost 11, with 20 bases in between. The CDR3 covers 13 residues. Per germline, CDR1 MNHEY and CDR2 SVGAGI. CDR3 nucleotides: TGTGCCAGCACCAAGTTGAAGGGGGAGACGGCTTTCTTT. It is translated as CASTKLKGETAFF.

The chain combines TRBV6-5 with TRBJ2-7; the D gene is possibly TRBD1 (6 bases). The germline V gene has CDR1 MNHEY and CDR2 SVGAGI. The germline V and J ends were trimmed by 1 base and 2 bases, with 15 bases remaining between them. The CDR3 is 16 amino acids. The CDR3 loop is CASSYWLSDRTYEQYF. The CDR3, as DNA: TGTGCCAGCAGTTACTGGCTCTCGGACAGAACCTACGAGCAGTACTTC.